These T cell receptor beta chains were read from a single sample in a study of cytomegalovirus exposure and HLA in healthy donors. Some clones are missing from TCRdb's copy, which holds only in-frame ones; the method was immunoSEQ multiplex PCR. The table has about 120,000 clones, roughly 82% seen once. Source material: PBMCs. These receptors all come from a man aged 40-49 years in good health and CMV-seropositive. The conserved cysteine and the conserved F or W are not part of the CDR3 here. Only some rows state a clone size, as once, few, many or a class for expanded clones.

cdr3_aa: ASSRPRSGMNTEAF; j_call: TRBJ1-1; v_call: TRBV5-6; clone_size: once
cdr3_aa: ASSVSSGGYSEQF; j_call: TRBJ2-1; v_call: TRBV9; clone_size: .
cdr3_aa: ASSIGQKQF; j_call: TRBJ2-1; v_call: TRBV5-4; clone_size: .
cdr3_aa: ASSKPTGTQETQY; j_call: TRBJ2-5; v_call: TRBV7-9; clone_size: .
cdr3_aa: ASSPRGGGETQY; j_call: TRBJ2-5; v_call: TRBV19; clone_size: .
cdr3_aa: ASSLGDSNTDTQY; j_call: TRBJ2-3; v_call: TRBV28; clone_size: .
cdr3_aa: ASSQGVVTGLGNQPQH; j_call: TRBJ1-5; v_call: TRBV4-1; clone_size: .
cdr3_aa: ASSQVYGQGVSYEQY; j_call: TRBJ2-7; v_call: TRBV4-3; clone_size: few
cdr3_aa: ASSSPGTSGGAMNEQF; j_call: TRBJ2-1; v_call: TRBV7-9; clone_size: .
cdr3_aa: ASSLVDTPAGNTIY; j_call: TRBJ1-3; v_call: TRBV7-6; clone_size: .